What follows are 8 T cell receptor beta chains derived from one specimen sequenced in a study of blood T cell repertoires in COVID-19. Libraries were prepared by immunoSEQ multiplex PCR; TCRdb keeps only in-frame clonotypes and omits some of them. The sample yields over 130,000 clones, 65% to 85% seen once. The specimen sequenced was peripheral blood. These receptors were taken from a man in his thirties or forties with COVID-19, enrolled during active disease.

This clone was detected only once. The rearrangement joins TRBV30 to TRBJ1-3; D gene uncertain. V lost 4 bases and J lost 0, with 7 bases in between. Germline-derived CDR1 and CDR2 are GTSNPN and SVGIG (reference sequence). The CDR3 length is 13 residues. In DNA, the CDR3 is TGTGCCTGGAAACAGAGCTCTGGAAACACCATATATTTT. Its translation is CAWKQSSGNTIYF.

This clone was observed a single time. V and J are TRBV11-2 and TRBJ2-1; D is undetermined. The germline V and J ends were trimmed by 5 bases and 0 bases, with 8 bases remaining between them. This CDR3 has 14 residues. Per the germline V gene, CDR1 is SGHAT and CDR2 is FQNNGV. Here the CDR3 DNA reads TGTGCCAGCAGCCCCTACGGCTCCTACAATGAGCAGTTCTTC. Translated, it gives CASSPYGSYNEQFF.

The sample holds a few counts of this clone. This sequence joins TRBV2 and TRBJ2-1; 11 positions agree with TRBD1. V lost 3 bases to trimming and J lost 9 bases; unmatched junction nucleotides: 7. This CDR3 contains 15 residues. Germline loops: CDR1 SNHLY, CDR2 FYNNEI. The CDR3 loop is CASSDGGQGAFEQFF. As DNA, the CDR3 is TGTGCCAGCAGTGACGGAGGACAGGGGGCCTTTGAGCAGTTCTTC.

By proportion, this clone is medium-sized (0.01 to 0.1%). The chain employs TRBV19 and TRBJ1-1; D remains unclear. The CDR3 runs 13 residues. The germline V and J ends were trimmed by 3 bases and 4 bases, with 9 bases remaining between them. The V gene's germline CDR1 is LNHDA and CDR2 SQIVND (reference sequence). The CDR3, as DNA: TGTGCCAGTAGTATGTACATCTCCACTGAAGCTTTCTTT. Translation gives CASSMYISTEAFF.

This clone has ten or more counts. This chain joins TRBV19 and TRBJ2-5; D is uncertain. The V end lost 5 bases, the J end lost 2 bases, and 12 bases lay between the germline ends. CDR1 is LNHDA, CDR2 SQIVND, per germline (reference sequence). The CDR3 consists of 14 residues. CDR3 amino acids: CASSPTGWQETQYF. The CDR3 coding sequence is TGTGCCAGTAGTCCCACGGGTTGGCAAGAGACCCAGTACTTC.

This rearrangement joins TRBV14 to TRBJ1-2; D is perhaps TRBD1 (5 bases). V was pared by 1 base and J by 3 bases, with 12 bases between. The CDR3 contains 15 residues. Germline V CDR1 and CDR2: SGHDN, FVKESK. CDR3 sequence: CASSQVGREDYGYTF. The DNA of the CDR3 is TGTGCCAGCAGCCAAGTTGGCAGGGAAGACTATGGCTACACCTTC.

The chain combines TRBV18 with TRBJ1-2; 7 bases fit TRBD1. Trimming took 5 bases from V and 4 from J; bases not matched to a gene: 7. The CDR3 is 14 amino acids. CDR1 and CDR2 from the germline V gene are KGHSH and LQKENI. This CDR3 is CASSTGTETYGYTF. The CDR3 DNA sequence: TGTGCCAGCTCAACCGGGACAGAGACCTATGGCTACACCTTC.

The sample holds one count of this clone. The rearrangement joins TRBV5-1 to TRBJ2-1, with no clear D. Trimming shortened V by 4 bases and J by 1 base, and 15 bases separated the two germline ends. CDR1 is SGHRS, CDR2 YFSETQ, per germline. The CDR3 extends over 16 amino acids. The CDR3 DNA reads TGCGCCAGCAGCGGCCTCGGGTTAGTATCCTACAATGAGCAGTTCTTC. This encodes CASSGLGLVSYNEQFF. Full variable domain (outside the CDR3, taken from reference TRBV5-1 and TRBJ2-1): KAGVTQTPRYLIKTRGQQVTLSCSPISGHRSVSWYQQTPGQGLQFLFEYFSETQRNKGNFPGRFSGRQFSNSRSEMNVSTLELGDSALYLCASSGLGLVSYNEQFFGPGTRLTVL.